Here is one TCR beta chain with its context. Its antigen remains unknown. This sample is part of a study of T cells after yellow fever vaccination. The study's findings and limits: Post-booster repertoires again held most primary-vaccination clones (about 96% CD4, 88% CD8). Researchers noted that a small share of clonotypes showed up in both CD4 and CD8 compartments.

TCRdb called the 5' RACE reads again in MiXCR, with one record for every CDR3 protein. This sample has 170,000 or so distinct CDR3 sequences; approximately 6.2% occur once, and the top ten carry less than 3.5%. The source of this sequence is a young man who received the YFV17D yellow fever vaccine. This sample comprised CD4+ T cells sorted from PBMCs, obtained on the day of the first yellow fever vaccination.

The DNA for the CDR3 is TGTGCCAGCAGCCCCCGGGGGGGCTACACCTTC. This encodes CASSPRGGYTF. J is TRBJ1-2 and V is TRBV28; TRBD1 might be the D (5 bases). The CDR3 runs 11 residues. Germline CDR1 MDHEN, CDR2 SYDVKM. The V end lost 6 bases, the J end lost 8 bases, and 10 bases lay between the germline ends.